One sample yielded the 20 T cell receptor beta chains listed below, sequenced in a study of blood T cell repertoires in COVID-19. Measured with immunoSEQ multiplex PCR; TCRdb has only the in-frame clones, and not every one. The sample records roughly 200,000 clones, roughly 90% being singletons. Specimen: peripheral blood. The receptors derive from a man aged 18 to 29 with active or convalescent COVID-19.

CDR3 residues: CASSQERPLAGGVDTQYF. The CDR3 DNA is TGTGCCAGCAGCCAAGAAAGGCCCCTAGCGGGGGGCGTAGATACGCAGTATTTT. The J gene is TRBJ2-3, the V gene TRBV3-1 (or the pseudogene TRBV3-2); 11 bases line up with TRBD2. Germline CDR1 reads LGHDT; CDR2 reads YNNKEL (reference sequence). V trimming: 0 bases; J trimming: 5 bases; junction bases outside the gene matches: 10. The CDR3 sequence is 18 residues long.

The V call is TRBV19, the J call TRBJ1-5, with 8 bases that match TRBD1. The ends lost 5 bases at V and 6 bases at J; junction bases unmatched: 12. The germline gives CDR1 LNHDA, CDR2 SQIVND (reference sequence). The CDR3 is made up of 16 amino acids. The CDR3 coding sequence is TGTGCCAGTAGTCTCCGGACAGGGTCGGGCGGTCAGCCCCAGCATTTT. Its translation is CASSLRTGSGGQPQHF.

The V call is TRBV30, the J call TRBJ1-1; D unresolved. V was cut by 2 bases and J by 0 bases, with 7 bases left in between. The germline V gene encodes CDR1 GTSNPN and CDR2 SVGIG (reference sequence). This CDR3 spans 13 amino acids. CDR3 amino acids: CAWSNQMNTEAFF. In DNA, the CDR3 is TGTGCCTGGAGTAACCAGATGAACACTGAAGCTTTCTTT.

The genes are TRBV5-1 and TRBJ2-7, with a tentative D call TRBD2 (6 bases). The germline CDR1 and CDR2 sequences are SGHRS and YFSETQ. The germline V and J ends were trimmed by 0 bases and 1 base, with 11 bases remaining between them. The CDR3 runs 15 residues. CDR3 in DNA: TGCGCCAGCAGCTTGGCATCGGGAGCGTCCTACGAGCAGTACTTC. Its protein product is CASSLASGASYEQYF. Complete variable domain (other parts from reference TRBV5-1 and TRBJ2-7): KAGVTQTPRYLIKTRGQQVTLSCSPISGHRSVSWYQQTPGQGLQFLFEYFSETQRNKGNFPGRFSGRQFSNSRSEMNVSTLELGDSALYLCASSLASGASYEQYFGPGTRLTVT.

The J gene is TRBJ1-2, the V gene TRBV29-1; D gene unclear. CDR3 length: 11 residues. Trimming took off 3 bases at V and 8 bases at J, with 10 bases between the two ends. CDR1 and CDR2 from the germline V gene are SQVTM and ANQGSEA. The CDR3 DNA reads TGCAGCGTTGACACAGAAGGCGGCTACACCTTC. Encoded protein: CSVDTEGGYTF. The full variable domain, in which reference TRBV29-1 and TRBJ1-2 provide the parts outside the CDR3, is SAVISQKPSRDICQRGTSLTIQCQVDSQVTMMFWYRQQPGQSLTLIATANQGSEATYESGFVIDKFPISRPNLTFSTLTVSNMSPEDSSIYLCSVDTEGGYTFGSGTRLTVV.

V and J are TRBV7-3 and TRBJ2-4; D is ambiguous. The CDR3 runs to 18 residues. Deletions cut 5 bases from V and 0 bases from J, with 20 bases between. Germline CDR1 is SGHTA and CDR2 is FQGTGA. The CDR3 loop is CASSPVGTGPLAKNIQYF. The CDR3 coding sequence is TGTGCCAGCAGCCCGGTCGGTACTGGTCCACTAGCCAAAAACATTCAGTACTTC.

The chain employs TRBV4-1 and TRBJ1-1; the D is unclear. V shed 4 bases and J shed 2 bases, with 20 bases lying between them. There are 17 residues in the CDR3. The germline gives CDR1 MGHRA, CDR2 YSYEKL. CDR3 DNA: TGCGCCAGCAGCCCCCGAGGACTCGGCGCCCTTAACACTGAAGCTTTCTTT. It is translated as CASSPRGLGALNTEAFF.

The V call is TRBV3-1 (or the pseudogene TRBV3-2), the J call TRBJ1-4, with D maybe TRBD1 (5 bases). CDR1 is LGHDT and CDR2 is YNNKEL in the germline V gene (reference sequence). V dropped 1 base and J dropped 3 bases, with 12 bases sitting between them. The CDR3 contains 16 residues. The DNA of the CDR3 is TGTGCCAGCAGCCAAGGAGGGGCGGGAGCTAATGAAAAACTGTTTTTT. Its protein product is CASSQGGAGANEKLFF.

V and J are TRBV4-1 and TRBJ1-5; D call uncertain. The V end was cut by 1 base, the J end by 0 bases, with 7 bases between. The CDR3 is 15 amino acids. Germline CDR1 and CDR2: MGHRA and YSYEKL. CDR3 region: CASSQGYISNQPQHF. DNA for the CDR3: TGCGCCAGCAGCCAAGGATACATTAGCAATCAGCCCCAGCATTTT.

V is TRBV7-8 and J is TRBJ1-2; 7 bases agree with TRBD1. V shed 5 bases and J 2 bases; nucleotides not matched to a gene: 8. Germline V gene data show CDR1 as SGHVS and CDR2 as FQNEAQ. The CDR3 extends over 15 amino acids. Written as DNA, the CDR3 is TGTGCCAGCAGCCTGGATGGACAGGAAAACTATGGCTACACCTTC. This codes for CASSLDGQENYGYTF.

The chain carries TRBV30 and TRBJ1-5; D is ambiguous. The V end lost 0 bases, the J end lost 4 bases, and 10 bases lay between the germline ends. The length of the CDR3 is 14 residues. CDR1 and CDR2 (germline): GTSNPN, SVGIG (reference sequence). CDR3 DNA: TGTGCCTGGAGTGTACGGTCCACGAATCAGCCCCAGCATTTT. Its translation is CAWSVRSTNQPQHF.

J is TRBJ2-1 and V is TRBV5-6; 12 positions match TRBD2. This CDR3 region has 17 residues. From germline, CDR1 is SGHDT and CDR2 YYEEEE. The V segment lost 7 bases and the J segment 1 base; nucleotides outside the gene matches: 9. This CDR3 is CASEEGLAGISYNEQFF. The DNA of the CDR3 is TGTGCCAGCGAGGAAGGACTAGCGGGAATATCCTACAATGAGCAGTTCTTC.

CDR3 coding DNA: TGTGCCAGCAGCTTATCGGACAGGGCTAACTATGGCTACACCTTC. It codes for CASSLSDRANYGYTF. The chain joins TRBV7-9 to TRBJ1-2, with TRBD1 identical over 8 bases. V trimming: 2 bases; J trimming: 0 bases; junction bases outside the gene matches: 2. Germline loops: CDR1 SEHNR, CDR2 FQNEAQ (reference sequence). The CDR3 is made up of 15 amino acids.

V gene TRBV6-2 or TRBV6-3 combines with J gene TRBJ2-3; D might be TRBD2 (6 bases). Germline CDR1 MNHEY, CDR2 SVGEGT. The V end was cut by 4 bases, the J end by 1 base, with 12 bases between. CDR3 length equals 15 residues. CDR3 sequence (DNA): TGTGCCAGCAGTTCCATCCCGGGGGGCACAGATACGCAGTATTTT. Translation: CASSSIPGGTDTQYF.

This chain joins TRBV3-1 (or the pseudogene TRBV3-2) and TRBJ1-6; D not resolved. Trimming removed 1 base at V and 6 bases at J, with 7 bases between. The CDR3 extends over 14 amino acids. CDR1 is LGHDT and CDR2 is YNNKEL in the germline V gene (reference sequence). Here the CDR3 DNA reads TGTGCCAGCAGCCAAGGGGCAGGTAATTCACCCCTCCACTTT. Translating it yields CASSQGAGNSPLHF.

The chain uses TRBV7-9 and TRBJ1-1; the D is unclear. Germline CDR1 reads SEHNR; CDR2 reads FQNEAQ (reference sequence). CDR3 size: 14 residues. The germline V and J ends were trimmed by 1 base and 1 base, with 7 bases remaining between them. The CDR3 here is CASSLGGQNTEAFF. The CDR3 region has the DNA TGTGCCAGCAGCTTAGGCGGTCAGAACACTGAAGCTTTCTTT.

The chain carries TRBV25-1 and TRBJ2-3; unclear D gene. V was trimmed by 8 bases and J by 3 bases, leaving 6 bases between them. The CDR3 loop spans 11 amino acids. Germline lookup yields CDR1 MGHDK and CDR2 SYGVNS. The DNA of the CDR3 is TGTGCCAGCTCCAAAACAGATACGCAGTATTTT. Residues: CASSKTDTQYF.

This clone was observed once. The CDR3 DNA sequence: TGTGCCAGCAGTTTGATAGGAGGGCTCTACACCGGGGAGCTGTTTTTT. Its translation is CASSLIGGLYTGELFF. J is TRBJ2-2 and V is TRBV28, with D perhaps matching TRBD2 (6 bases). CDR1 is MDHEN and CDR2 is SYDVKM in the germline V gene. V was cut by 3 bases and J by 3 bases, with 14 bases left in between. This CDR3 region has 16 residues.

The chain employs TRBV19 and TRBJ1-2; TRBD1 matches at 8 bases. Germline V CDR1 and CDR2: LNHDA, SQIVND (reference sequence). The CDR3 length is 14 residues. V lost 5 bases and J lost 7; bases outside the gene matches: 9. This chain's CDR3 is CASSPTGGVAGYTF. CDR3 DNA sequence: TGTGCCAGTAGTCCAACAGGGGGGGTCGCTGGCTACACCTTC.

Here the CDR3 reads CASSVARTGDEQYF. In DNA form, the CDR3 reads TGTGCCAGCAGCGTAGCTCGGACAGGGGACGAGCAGTACTTC. The chain carries TRBV9 and TRBJ2-7; the match to TRBD1 covers 9 bases. Losses at the gene ends were 0 bases for V and 5 bases for J; bases not matched to a gene: 3. The CDR3 is 14 residues long. Per germline, CDR1 SGDLS and CDR2 YYNGEE.